Here is one TCR beta chain with its context. Its antigen is unknown. Trimming left V 2 bases short and J 4 bases short, with 10 bases between. CDR3 size: 14 residues. CDR1 and CDR2 (germline): SGHDT, YYEEEE. The PCR employed 60 Vbeta primers together with 13 Jbeta primers. Clones were read by immunoSEQ multiplex PCR, and TCRdb kept only the in-frame ones, dropping some. Among about 160,000 clones listed, over 65% were seen once. Though nominally healthy at sampling, donors likely had unrecorded immune exposures. This record comes from a study of cytomegalovirus exposure and HLA in healthy donors. Findings and limits, study-wide: A later analysis by the authors found several of the most significant clusters apparently linked to common viral pathogens. When presence/absence was analysed, sequencing depth was taken to be roughly uniform across donors. The only immune exposure information that was available was CMV serostatus.

This clonotype was obtained from a man aged 35-49 years in good health and CMV-seropositive. V gene TRBV5-6 combines with J gene TRBJ1-3; D not resolved. Sequencing used PBMCs. As DNA, the CDR3 is TGTGCCAGCAGCTTATCGGCAGGCGGAAACACCATATATTTT. This codes for CASSLSAGGNTIYF.